Listed below are T cell receptor beta chains from one sample, sequenced in a study of blood T cell repertoires in COVID-19. The repertoire was sequenced with immunoSEQ multiplex PCR; TCRdb's copy has only in-frame clones and lacks some. Here the sample spans approximately 230,000 clones, approximately 86% being singletons. The specimen was peripheral blood. Receptor source: an elderly man with acute or convalescent COVID-19. The CDR3 runs from the conserved cysteine through the conserved F or W. D genes are given only for firm matches. Some rows have no size entry. The others give once, few or many, or a class for an expanded clone.

d_call | j_call | clone_size | v_call | cdr3_aa | cdr3_nt
- | TRBJ1-6 | once | TRBV7-2 | CASSLAGGGIYNSPLHF | TGTGCCAGCAGCTTAGCCGGCGGGGGCATTTATAATTCACCCCTCCACTTT
- | TRBJ1-2 | - | TRBV19 | CASSIDRNYGYTF | TGTGCCAGTAGTATAGACAGAAACTATGGCTACACCTTC
TRBD1 | TRBJ2-2 | - | TRBV10-2 | CASSERQGATGELFF | TGCGCCAGCAGTGAGAGACAGGGCGCGACCGGGGAGCTGTTTTTT
- | TRBJ2-7 | once | TRBV19 | CASSIGDTGYEQYF | TGTGCCAGTAGTATAGGGGACACGGGCTACGAGCAGTACTTC
TRBD1 | TRBJ1-6 | - | TRBV18 | CASSPLTGTENSPLHF | TGTGCCAGCTCACCCCTAACCGGGACAGAAAATTCACCCCTCCACTTT
TRBD1 | TRBJ1-6 | - | TRBV5-1 | CASSLGQGGYNSPLHF | TGCGCCAGCAGCTTGGGACAGGGAGGCTATAATTCACCCCTCCACTTT
- | TRBJ1-6 | - | TRBV2 | CASAGGTVNSPLHF | TGTGCCAGCGCGGGCGGGACTGTGAATTCACCCCTCCACTTT
TRBD2 | TRBJ2-1 | - | TRBV7-2 | CASSLRLAGGVNEQFF | TGTGCCAGCAGCTTACGGCTAGCGGGGGGGGTGAATGAGCAGTTCTTC
TRBD1 | TRBJ2-5 | - | TRBV7-9 | CASSPTAGGETQYF | TGTGCCAGCAGCCCAACCGCAGGGGGAGAGACCCAGTACTTC
- | TRBJ2-4 | - | TRBV2 | CASSDNRLAKNIQYF | TGTGCCAGCAGTGATAACAGATTAGCCAAAAACATTCAGTACTTC
TRBD1 | TRBJ1-4 | - | TRBV5-5 | CASSGSGTGGYEKLFF | TGTGCCAGCAGCGGATCGGGGACAGGGGGTTATGAAAAACTGTTTTTT
- | TRBJ1-6 | - | TRBV6-5 | CASRSEQRNSPLHF | TGTGCCAGCCGAAGCGAGCAAAGGAATTCACCCCTCCACTTT
- | TRBJ2-2 | - | TRBV27 | CASSLSRAGELFF | TGTGCCAGCAGTTTATCCAGGGCCGGGGAGCTGTTTTTT
TRBD2 | TRBJ2-2 | - | TRBV19 | CASSIDGGSSTGELFF | TGTGCCAGTAGTATAGATGGCGGGAGCTCCACCGGGGAGCTGTTTTTT
TRBD1 | TRBJ2-5 | - | TRBV10-3 | CAISQGQGQETQYF | TGTGCCATCAGCCAAGGACAGGGTCAAGAGACCCAGTACTTC
- | TRBJ1-4 | - | TRBV28 | CASSSPFGQGGEKLFF | TGTGCCAGCAGTTCCCCTTTCGGGCAGGGTGGGGAAAAACTGTTTTTT
TRBD1 | TRBJ2-7 | once | TRBV6-1 | CASSEMRQGYEQYF | TGTGCCAGCAGTGAAATGCGACAGGGCTACGAGCAGTACTTC
TRBD1 | TRBJ1-2 | - | TRBV28 | CASSPGQGVTRYTF | TGTGCCAGCAGTCCTGGACAGGGCGTAACACGCTACACCTTC
- | TRBJ1-2 | - | TRBV27 | CASRDGTVNYGYTF | TGTGCCAGCAGAGACGGGACTGTAAACTATGGCTACACCTTC
- | TRBJ2-7 | - | TRBV12-2 | CASRLRAGPEQYF | TGTGCAAGTCGCTTAAGAGCGGGGCCTGAGCAGTACTTC
- | TRBJ1-2 | - | TRBV6-2/TRBV6-3 | CASSFGSSNYGYTF | TGTGCCAGCAGTTTTGGCAGTTCTAACTATGGCTACACCTTC
TRBD1 | TRBJ2-3 | once | TRBV7-9 | CASSHGTGTPPDTQYF | TGTGCCAGCAGCCATGGGACAGGAACCCCCCCAGATACGCAGTATTTT
- | TRBJ2-1 | - | TRBV19 | CASSLRATYNEQFF | TGTGCCAGTAGTCTCAGGGCTACCTACAATGAGCAGTTCTTC
- | TRBJ2-1 | - | TRBV12-3/TRBV12-4 | CASSYQYNEQFF | TGTGCCAGCAGTTATCAGTACAATGAGCAGTTCTTC
TRBD1 | TRBJ1-2 | few | TRBV10-3 | CAISGDRGLGGYTF | TGTGCCATCAGTGGAGACAGGGGGCTCGGAGGCTACACCTTC
- | TRBJ1-6 | - | TRBV19 | CASSIFWDKNSPLHF | TGTGCCAGTAGTATATTCTGGGACAAGAATTCACCCCTCCACTTT
TRBD1 | TRBJ1-3 | - | TRBV7-3 | CASSLFGTGATGNTIYF | TGTGCCAGCAGCTTATTCGGGACAGGGGCAACTGGAAACACCATATATTTT
- | TRBJ2-1 | once | TRBV18 | CATAVTNEQFF | TGTGCCACCGCAGTAACAAATGAGCAGTTCTTC
- | TRBJ1-1 | - | TRBV29-1 | CSVDVTGTNTEAFF | TGCAGCGTTGACGTTACAGGGACGAACACTGAAGCTTTCTTT
TRBD1 | TRBJ2-1 | few | TRBV27 | CASSRDRGYNEQFF | TGTGCCAGCAGTCGTGACAGGGGTTACAATGAGCAGTTCTTC
- | TRBJ1-4 | - | TRBV15 | CATSRKGAGPNEKLFF | TGTGCCACCAGCAGAAAAGGGGCGGGACCTAATGAAAAACTGTTTTTT
TRBD1 | TRBJ1-4 | - | TRBV9 | CASSASTGVREKLFF | TGTGCCAGCAGCGCTTCGACAGGGGTACGGGAAAAACTGTTTTTT
TRBD1 | TRBJ1-3 | - | TRBV7-3 | CASSLTGGRQHTIYF | TGTGCCAGCAGTCTGACAGGGGGCCGTCAACACACCATATATTTT
TRBD1 | TRBJ2-2 | - | TRBV9 | CASRPPGTGGTGELFF | TGTGCCAGCAGGCCACCCGGGACAGGGGGGACCGGGGAGCTGTTTTTT
TRBD1 | TRBJ2-6 | - | TRBV9 | CASSVGLGTGDSGANVLTF | TGTGCCAGCAGCGTAGGATTGGGGACAGGAGACTCTGGGGCCAACGTCCTGACTTTC